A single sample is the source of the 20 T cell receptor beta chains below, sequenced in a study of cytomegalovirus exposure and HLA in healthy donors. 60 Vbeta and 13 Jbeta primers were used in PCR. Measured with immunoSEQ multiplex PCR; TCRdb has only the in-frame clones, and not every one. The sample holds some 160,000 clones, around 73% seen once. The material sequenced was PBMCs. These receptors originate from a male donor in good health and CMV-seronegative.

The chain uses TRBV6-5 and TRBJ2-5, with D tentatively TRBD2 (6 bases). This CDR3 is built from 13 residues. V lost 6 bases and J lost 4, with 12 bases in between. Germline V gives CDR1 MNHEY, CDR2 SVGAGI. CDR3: CASSRWRGETQYF. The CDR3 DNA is TGTGCCAGCAGCCGATGGAGGGGAGAGACCCAGTACTTC.

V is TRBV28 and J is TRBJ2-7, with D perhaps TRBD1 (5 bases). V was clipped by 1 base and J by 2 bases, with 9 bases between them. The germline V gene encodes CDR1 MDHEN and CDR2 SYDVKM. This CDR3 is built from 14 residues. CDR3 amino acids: CASSLYRRAYEQYF. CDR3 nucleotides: TGTGCCAGCAGTTTATACAGGAGAGCCTACGAGCAGTACTTC.

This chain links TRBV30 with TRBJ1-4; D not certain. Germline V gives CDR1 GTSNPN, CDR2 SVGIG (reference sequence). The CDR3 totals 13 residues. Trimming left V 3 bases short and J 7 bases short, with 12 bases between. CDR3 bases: TGTGCCTGGAGAGGAGAGAACGGTGAAAAACTGTTTTTT. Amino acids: CAWRGENGEKLFF.

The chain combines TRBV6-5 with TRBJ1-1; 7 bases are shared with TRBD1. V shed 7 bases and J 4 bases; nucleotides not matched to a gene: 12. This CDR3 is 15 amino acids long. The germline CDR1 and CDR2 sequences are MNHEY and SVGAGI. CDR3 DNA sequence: TGTGCCAGCAAACCAGACAGGGTGGGGTTCACTGAAGCTTTCTTT. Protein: CASKPDRVGFTEAFF.

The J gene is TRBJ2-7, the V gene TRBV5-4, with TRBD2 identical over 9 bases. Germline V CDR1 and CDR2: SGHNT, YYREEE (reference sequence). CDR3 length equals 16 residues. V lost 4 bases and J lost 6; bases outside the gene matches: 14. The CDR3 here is CASSPWGSGSTGEQYF. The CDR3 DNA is TGTGCCAGCAGCCCCTGGGGTAGCGGGAGTACGGGCGAGCAGTACTTC.

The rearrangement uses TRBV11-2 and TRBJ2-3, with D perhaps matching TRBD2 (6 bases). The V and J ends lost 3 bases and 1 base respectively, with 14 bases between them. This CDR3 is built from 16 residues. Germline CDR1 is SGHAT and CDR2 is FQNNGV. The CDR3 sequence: CASSLGTGAGTDTQYF. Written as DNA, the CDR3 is TGTGCCAGCAGCTTGGGTACGGGAGCGGGCACAGATACGCAGTATTTT.

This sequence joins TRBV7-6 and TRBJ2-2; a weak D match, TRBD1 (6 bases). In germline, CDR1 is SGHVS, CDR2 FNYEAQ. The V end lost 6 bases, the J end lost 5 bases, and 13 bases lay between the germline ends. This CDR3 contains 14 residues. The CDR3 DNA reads TGTGCCAGCAGAGATCAGGGGTGGACCGGGGAGCTGTTTTTT. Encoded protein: CASRDQGWTGELFF.

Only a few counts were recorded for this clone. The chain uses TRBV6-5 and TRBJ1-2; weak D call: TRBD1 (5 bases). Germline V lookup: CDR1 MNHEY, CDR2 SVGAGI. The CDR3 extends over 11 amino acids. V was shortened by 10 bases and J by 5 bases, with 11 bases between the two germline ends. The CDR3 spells CATQGVYGYTF. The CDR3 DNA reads TGTGCCACCCAGGGCGTGTATGGCTACACCTTC.

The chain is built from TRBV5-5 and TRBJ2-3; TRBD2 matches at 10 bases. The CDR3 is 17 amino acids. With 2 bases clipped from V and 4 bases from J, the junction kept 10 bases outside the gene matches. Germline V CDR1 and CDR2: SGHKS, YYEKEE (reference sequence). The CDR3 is CASSLMRASGRSDTQYF. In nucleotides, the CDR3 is TGTGCCAGCAGCTTAATGAGGGCTAGCGGGAGATCAGATACGCAGTATTTT.

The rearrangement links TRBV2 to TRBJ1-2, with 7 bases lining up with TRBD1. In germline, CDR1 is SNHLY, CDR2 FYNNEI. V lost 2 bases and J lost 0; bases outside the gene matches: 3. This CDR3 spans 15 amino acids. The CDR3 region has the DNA TGTGCCAGCAGTGAAAGGACAGGAGCTAACTATGGCTACACCTTC. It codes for CASSERTGANYGYTF.

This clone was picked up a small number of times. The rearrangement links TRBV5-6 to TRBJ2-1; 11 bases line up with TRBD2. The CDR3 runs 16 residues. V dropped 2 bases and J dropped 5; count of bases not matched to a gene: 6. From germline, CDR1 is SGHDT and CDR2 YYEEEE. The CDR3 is CASSFGPGLADNEQFF. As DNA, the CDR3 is TGTGCCAGCAGCTTCGGACCGGGACTAGCGGACAATGAGCAGTTCTTC.

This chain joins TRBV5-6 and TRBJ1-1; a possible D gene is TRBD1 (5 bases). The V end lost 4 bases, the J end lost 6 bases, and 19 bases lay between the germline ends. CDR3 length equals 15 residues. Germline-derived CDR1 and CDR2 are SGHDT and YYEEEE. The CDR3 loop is CASSVFLTGTAEAFF. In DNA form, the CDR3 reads TGTGCCAGCAGCGTTTTCTTAACCGGGACTGCTGAAGCTTTCTTT.

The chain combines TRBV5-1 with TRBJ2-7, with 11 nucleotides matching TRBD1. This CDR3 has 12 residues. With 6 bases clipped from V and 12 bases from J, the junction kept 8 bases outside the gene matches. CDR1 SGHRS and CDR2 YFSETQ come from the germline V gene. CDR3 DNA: TGCGCCAGCAAGGGGACAGGGGGTTTACCGTACTTC. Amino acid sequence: CASKGTGGLPYF.

This chain's CDR3 is CAWSELSGNTIYF. CDR3 nucleotides: TGTGCCTGGTCCGAGCTCTCTGGAAACACCATATATTTT. The chain employs TRBV30 and TRBJ1-3; no clear D gene. CDR3 size: 13 residues. Trimming removed 5 bases at V and 0 bases at J, with 8 bases between. Germline loops: CDR1 GTSNPN, CDR2 SVGIG (reference sequence).

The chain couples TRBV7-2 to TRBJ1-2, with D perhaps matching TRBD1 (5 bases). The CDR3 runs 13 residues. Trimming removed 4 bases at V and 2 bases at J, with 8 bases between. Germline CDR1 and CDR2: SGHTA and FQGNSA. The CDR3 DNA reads TGTGCCAGCAGCTCGACAGAGAACTATGGCTACACCTTC. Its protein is CASSSTENYGYTF.

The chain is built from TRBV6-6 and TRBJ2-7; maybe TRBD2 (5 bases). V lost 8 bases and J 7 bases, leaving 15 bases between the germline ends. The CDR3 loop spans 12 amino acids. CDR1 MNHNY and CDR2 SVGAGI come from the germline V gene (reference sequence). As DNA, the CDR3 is TGTGCCAGCTGCCCGGGCCGGGGTGAGCAGTACTTC. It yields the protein CASCPGRGEQYF.

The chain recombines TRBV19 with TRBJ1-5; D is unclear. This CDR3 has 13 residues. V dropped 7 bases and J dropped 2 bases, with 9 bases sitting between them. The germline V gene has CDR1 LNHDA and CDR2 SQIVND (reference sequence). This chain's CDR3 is CASNRVRNQPQHF. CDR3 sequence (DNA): TGTGCCAGTAATCGGGTGCGCAATCAGCCCCAGCATTTT. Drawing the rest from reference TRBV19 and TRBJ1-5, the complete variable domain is DGGITQSPKYLFRKEGQNVTLSCEQNLNHDAMYWYRQDPGQGLRLIYYSQIVNDFQKGDIAEGYSVSREKKESFPLTVTSAQKNPTAFYLCASNRVRNQPQHFGDGTRLSIL.

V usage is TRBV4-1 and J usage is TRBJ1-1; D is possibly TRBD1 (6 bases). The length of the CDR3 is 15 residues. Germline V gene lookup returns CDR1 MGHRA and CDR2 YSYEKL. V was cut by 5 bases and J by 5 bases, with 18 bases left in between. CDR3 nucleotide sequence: TGCGCCAGCAGCAGTTCGGGGGGGGCCGGGACTGAAGCTTTCTTT. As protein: CASSSSGGAGTEAFF.

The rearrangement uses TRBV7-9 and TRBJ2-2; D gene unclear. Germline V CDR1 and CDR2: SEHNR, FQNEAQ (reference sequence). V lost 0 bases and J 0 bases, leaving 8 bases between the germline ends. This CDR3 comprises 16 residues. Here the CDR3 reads CASSLAQTANTGELFF. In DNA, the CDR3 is TGTGCCAGCAGCTTAGCTCAAACAGCGAACACCGGGGAGCTGTTTTTT.

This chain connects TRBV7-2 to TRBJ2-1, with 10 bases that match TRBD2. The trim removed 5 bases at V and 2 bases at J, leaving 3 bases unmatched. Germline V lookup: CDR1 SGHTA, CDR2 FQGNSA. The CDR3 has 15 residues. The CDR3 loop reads CASSAGLATYNEQFF. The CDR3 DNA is TGTGCCAGCAGCGCGGGACTAGCGACCTACAATGAGCAGTTCTTC.